The text below deals with one TCR beta chain. The data originate from a study of blood T cell repertoires in COVID-19. Method: immunoSEQ multiplex PCR; TCRdb's copy keeps in-frame clones and lacks some. This table holds over 200,000 clones, more than 85% found once. The CDR3 sequence is 16 residues long. The germline gives CDR1 KGHSH, CDR2 LQKENI. Trimming removed 2 bases at V and 5 bases at J, with 19 bases between. The sample consisted of peripheral blood. The sequence came from a man aged 35 to 55 with active or convalescent COVID-19. The rearrangement uses TRBV18 and TRBJ2-7; D might be TRBD1 (6 bases). The CDR3 loop reads CASSPNVGTGWDEQYF. The CDR3 coding sequence is TGTGCCAGCTCACCAAATGTTGGCACAGGGTGGGACGAGCAGTACTTC.